These 14 T cell receptor beta chains were all obtained from the same sample, sequenced in a study of blood T cells in healthy people across ages. A sample-barcoded 5' primer and a J-beta primer mix were used in a second PCR of roughly 7 to 12 cycles. Each CDR3 protein is one row after TCRdb ran MiXCR on the 5' RACE reads. The sample records roughly 560,000 distinct CDR3 sequences, 24% being singletons. This sample also appeared in a second study, on T cells of mothers and their children.

The sequencing sample was made of blood. Receptor source: a boy between 5 and 17 years old in good health.

This clonotype was counted only a few times. J is TRBJ1-1 and V is TRBV29-1; no definite D call. The CDR3 covers 13 residues. The germline V gene has CDR1 SQVTM and CDR2 ANQGSEA. Trimming took off 3 bases at V and 0 bases at J, with 8 bases between the two ends. CDR3 DNA: TGCAGCGTTGAGCCGGCTCTGAACACTGAAGCTTTCTTT. This translates into CSVEPALNTEAFF.

This clonotype appeared many times. V and J are TRBV28 and TRBJ1-4; D is ambiguous. The V gene lost 6 bases and the J gene lost 5 bases, with 4 bases spanning the gap. The CDR3 is 11 amino acids. Germline CDR1 is MDHEN and CDR2 is SYDVKM. The CDR3 nucleotides are TGTGCCAGCAGCTCCAATGAAAAACTGTTTTTT. Amino acid sequence: CASSSNEKLFF. Based on the CDR3 plus reference TRBV28 and TRBJ1-4, the full variable domain is DVKVTQSSRYLVKRTGEKVFLECVQDMDHENMFWYRQDPGLGLRLIYFSYDVKMKEKGDIPEGYSVSREKKERFSLILESASTNQTSMYLCASSSNEKLFFGSGTQLSVL.

This clonotype was seen ten or more times. The chain joins TRBV25-1 to TRBJ2-5, with D unresolved. Germline loops: CDR1 MGHDK, CDR2 SYGVNS. CDR3 length: 13 residues. V was cut by 1 base and J by 4 bases, with 7 bases left in between. The chain's CDR3 is CASSEWSSETQYF. CDR3 DNA: TGTGCCAGCAGTGAATGGTCGTCAGAGACCCAGTACTTC.

This chain links TRBV7-2 with TRBJ2-3; TRBD2 agrees at 8 bases. Germline lookup yields CDR1 SGHTA and CDR2 FQGNSA. This CDR3 spans 17 amino acids. V lost 8 bases to trimming and J lost 1 base; unmatched junction nucleotides: 14. The CDR3 reads CASGQSSGDLRTDTQYF. In DNA, the CDR3 is TGTGCCAGCGGGCAGAGTAGCGGGGACCTCCGCACAGATACGCAGTATTTT.

The V gene is TRBV29-1, the J gene TRBJ2-5; 10 bases line up with TRBD2. V gave up 6 bases and J gave up 0 bases; unmatched junction bases: 7. The CDR3 is made up of 15 amino acids. Germline V gene sequence: CDR1 SQVTM, CDR2 ANQGSEA. The CDR3 protein is CSVSSSGSNQETQYF. The CDR3 coding sequence is TGCAGCGTCAGTTCTAGCGGGAGTAACCAAGAGACCCAGTACTTC.

The chain has TRBV5-1 and TRBJ2-5, with 8 bases that match TRBD1. Gene TRBJ2-7 matches the end of the DNA better, so the J call may be wrong. The CDR3 consists of 15 residues. Germline V gene sequence: CDR1 SGHRS, CDR2 YFSETQ. The CDR3 spells CASSLGWDRPYEQYF. The CDR3 DNA is TGCGCCAGCAGCTTGGGTTGGGACAGGCCATACGAGCAGTACTTC.

This clonotype has a handful of counts. This chain connects TRBV12-3 or TRBV12-4 to TRBJ2-7; D is undetermined. This CDR3 is 13 amino acids long. Trimming took off 4 bases at V and 2 bases at J, with 9 bases between the two ends. The CDR3 coding sequence is TGTGCCAGCAGTTCCATTGACACCTACGAGCAGTACTTC. This translates into CASSSIDTYEQYF.

This clonotype has just a few counts. J is TRBJ1-1 and V is TRBV25-1; a possible D gene is TRBD1 (6 bases). With 11 bases removed from V and 7 bases from J, the gap between germline ends came to 20 bases. Per germline, CDR1 MGHDK and CDR2 SYGVNS. The CDR3 spans 13 residues. Here the CDR3 DNA reads TGTGCCGCCTCAGGGGTAGGGGGTTTTGAAGCTTTCTTT. Translation gives CAASGVGGFEAFF.

This chain uses TRBV25-1 with TRBJ1-2; no firm D call. This CDR3 has 12 amino acids. Trimming cost V 5 bases and J 7 bases, with 11 bases left between them. Germline V gives CDR1 MGHDK, CDR2 SYGVNS. The CDR3 loop is CASSYTPLGYTF. CDR3 DNA sequence: TGTGCCAGCAGTTATACCCCTCTTGGCTACACCTTC.

The rearrangement uses TRBV5-1 and TRBJ2-7; either TRBD1 or TRBD2 may fit D (5 bases each). Germline CDR1 and CDR2: SGHRS and YFSETQ. The length of the CDR3 is 17 residues. The ends were cut back, 0 bases at V and 2 bases at J, with 18 bases in the middle. The DNA for the CDR3 is TGCGCCAGCAGCTTGGGGGGATCCGGGACCGGGGCCTACGAGCAGTACTTC. Translation: CASSLGGSGTGAYEQYF.

V gene TRBV18 combines with J gene TRBJ1-5, with D unclear. Germline V gene lookup returns CDR1 KGHSH and CDR2 LQKENI. Trimming pared 6 bases from V and 9 bases from J, leaving 15 bases between. The CDR3 is 13 amino acids. The CDR3 nucleotides are TGTGCCAGCTCGTCTGGAGCCGAGAGGCCCCAGCATTTT. This sequence encodes CASSSGAERPQHF.

This clonotype was counted a few times. V usage is TRBV6-6 and J usage is TRBJ2-2; D unclear. CDR3 length equals 11 residues. Germline-derived CDR1 and CDR2 are MNHNY and SVGAGI (reference sequence). The V and J ends lost 10 bases and 6 bases respectively, with 9 bases between them. In DNA form, the CDR3 reads TGTGCCACGTGGGTAGCCGGGGAGCTGTTTTTT. Protein: CATWVAGELFF.

This clonotype was observed a handful of times. CDR3 amino acids: CASRGGRNLAKNIQYF. CDR3 bases: TGTGCCAGCAGGGGGGGGAGAAACCTAGCCAAAAACATTCAGTACTTC. The rearrangement uses TRBV3-1 and TRBJ2-4; 7 bases fit TRBD2. The length of the CDR3 is 16 residues. CDR1 and CDR2 from the germline V gene are LGHDT and YNNKEL (reference sequence). The junction had 8 bases not matched to a gene; V was cut back by 6 bases and J by 0 bases.

This clonotype was counted between two and nine times. The chain recombines TRBV14 with TRBJ1-1; no firm D call. Germline V lookup: CDR1 SGHDN, CDR2 FVKESK. V was cut by 4 bases and J by 1 base, with 10 bases left in between. The length of the CDR3 is 14 residues. This CDR3 is CASSPPGWNTEAFF. The CDR3 region has the DNA TGTGCCAGCAGCCCACCAGGCTGGAACACTGAAGCTTTCTTT.